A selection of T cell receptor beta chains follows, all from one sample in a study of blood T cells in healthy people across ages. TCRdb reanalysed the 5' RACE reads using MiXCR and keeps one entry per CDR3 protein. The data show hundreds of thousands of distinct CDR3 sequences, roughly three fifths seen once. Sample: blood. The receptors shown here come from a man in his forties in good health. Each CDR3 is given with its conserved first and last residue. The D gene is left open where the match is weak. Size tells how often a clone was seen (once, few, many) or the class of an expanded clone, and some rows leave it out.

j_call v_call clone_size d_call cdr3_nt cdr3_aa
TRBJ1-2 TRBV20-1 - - TGCAGTGCTAGAGTTGTCGAGGGCTATGGCTACACCTTC CSARVVEGYGYTF
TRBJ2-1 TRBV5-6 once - TGTGCCAGCAGCTCCTGGGGCTTCTCGAGGTCCTACAATGAGCAGTTCTTC CASSSWGFSRSYNEQFF
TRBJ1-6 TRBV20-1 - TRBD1 TGCAGTGCTAGGTACCGAGGACAGGGCTATAATTCACCCCTCCACTTT CSARYRGQGYNSPLHF
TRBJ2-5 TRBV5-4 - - TGTGCCAGCAACTTGGGGGGGACACATCAAGAGACCCAGTACTTC CASNLGGTHQETQYF
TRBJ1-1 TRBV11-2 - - TGTGCCAGCAGCCCCGGGACCAGGAAGGCGGCTTTCTTT CASSPGTRKAAFF
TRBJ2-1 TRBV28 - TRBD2 TGTGCCAGCAGTTTAGGGACTAGCGGGAGCAATGAGCAGTTCTTC CASSLGTSGSNEQFF
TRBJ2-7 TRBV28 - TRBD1 TGTGCCAGCAGTTGGCGACAGGGTGATGGTGAGCAGTACTTC CASSWRQGDGEQYF
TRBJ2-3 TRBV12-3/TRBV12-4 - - TGTGCCAGCAGTATAGAGACCACAGATACGCAGTATTTT CASSIETTDTQYF
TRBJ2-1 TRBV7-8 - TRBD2 TGTGCCAGCAGCCCCGGACTAGCGGTGAGCTCCTACAATGAGCAGTTCTTC CASSPGLAVSSYNEQFF
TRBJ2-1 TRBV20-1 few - TGCAGTGCTAGGGAACTAGTTGAGCAGTTCTTC CSARELVEQFF
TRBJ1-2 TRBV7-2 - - TGTGCCAGCAGCTCCGCCAGGGAGGCTTACGGCTACACCTTC CASSSAREAYGYTF
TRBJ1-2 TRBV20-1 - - TGCAGTGCCGACGACAGGCAAAACTATGGCTACACCTTC CSADDRQNYGYTF
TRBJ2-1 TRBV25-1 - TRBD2 TGTGCCAGCACCGGGACTAGCTATTACAATGAGCAGTTCTTC CASTGTSYYNEQFF
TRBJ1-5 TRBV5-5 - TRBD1 TGTGCCAGCAGCCCATATGGACAGGGAGGTCAGCCCCAGCATTTT CASSPYGQGGQPQHF
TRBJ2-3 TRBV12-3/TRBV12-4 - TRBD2 TGTGCCAGCAGTTTAGTCGCGTTACTAGCGGGCGGGGTCGTGGCAGATACGCAGTATTTT CASSLVALLAGGVVADTQYF
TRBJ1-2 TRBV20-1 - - TGCAGTGCCAGAAGGGGGACACAGGGCTATGGCTACACCTTC CSARRGTQGYGYTF
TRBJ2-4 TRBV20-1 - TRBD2 TGCAGTGCTAGAAGTAGCGGGGGAAGCGGAAACATTCAGTACTTC CSARSSGGSGNIQYF
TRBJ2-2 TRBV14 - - TGTGCCAGCAGCCAAGTTACAGGGAGCACCGGGGAGCTGTTTTTT CASSQVTGSTGELFF
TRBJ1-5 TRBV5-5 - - TGTGCCAGCAGCTTGATCGGGGTCCCAGATCAGCCCCAGCATTTT CASSLIGVPDQPQHF
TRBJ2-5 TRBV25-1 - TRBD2 TGTGCCAGCAGTCGGGCCACTAGCGGGGGGTACCAAGAGACCCAGTACTTC CASSRATSGGYQETQYF
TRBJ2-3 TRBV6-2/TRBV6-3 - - TGTGCCAGCAGTTACCGGGGGGCGGTAAATACAGATACGCAGTATTTT CASSYRGAVNTDTQYF
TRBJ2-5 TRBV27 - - TGTGCCAGCAGTTTAGACAGATGGGAGACCCAGTACTTC CASSLDRWETQYF
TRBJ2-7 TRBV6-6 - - TGTGCCAGCAGCAAGACAGGTCTCCACATAAGCGAGCAGTACTTC CASSKTGLHISEQYF
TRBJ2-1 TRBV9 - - TGTGCCAGCAGCGTAGTGCCGACCTCCAATGAGCAGTTCTTC CASSVVPTSNEQFF
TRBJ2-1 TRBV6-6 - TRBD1 TGTGCCAGCAGTACGGGACAGGGTGGCAATGAGCAGTTCTTC CASSTGQGGNEQFF
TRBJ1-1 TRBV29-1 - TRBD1 TGCAGCACCCAACAGGGGCCAAACACTGAAGCTTTCTTT CSTQQGPNTEAFF
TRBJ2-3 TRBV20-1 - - TGCAGTGCTACATCCGGGACCGAATACTACACAGATACGCAGTATTTT CSATSGTEYYTDTQYF
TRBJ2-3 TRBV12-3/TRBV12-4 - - TGTGCCAGCAGCGGGCGGCCAGATACGCAGTATTTT CASSGRPDTQYF
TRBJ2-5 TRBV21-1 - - TGTGCCAGCAGCGTCGACACCGGGACAGGGAGGATAGGAGAGACCCAGTACTTC CASSVDTGTGRIGETQYF
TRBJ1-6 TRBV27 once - TGTGCCAGCAGACAACATGACTCTTCACCCCTCCACTTT CASRQHDSSPLHF
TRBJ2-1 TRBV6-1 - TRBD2 TGTGCCAGCATGTTCGCCCCGGGAGGCCACGAGCAGTTCTTC CASMFAPGGHEQFF
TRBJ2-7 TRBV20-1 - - TGCAGTGCTAGACAGAACTCCTACGAGCAGTACTTC CSARQNSYEQYF
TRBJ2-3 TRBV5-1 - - TGTGCCAGCAGTCTGGGGACCTCAGATACGCAGTATTTT CASSLGTSDTQYF
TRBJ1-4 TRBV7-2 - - TGTGCCAGCAGCTTAATGCGAACTAATGAAAAACTGTTTTTT CASSLMRTNEKLFF
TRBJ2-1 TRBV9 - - TGTGCCAGCAGCGCCACACCAAGCTCCTACAATGAGCAGTTCTTC CASSATPSSYNEQFF
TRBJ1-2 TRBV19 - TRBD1 TGTGCCAGTAGCGAACAGGGGCCTGCTAACTATGGCTACACCTTC CASSEQGPANYGYTF
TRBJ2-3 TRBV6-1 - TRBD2 TGTGCCAGCAGTGCGAGACATGCTAGCGGGGGACGCACAGATACGCAGTATTTT CASSARHASGGRTDTQYF
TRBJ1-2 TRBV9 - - TGTGCCAGCAGCGCCACCTGGGAGGCGAACACCTTC CASSATWEANTF
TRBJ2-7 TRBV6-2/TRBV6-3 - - TGTGCCAGCAGTTTAGGACATCAAGAGCAGTACTTC CASSLGHQEQYF
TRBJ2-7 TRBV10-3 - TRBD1 TGTGCCATCAGCAACAGGGGAAACGAGCAGTACTTC CAISNRGNEQYF
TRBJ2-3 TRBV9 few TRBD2 TGTGCCAGCAGCGTAGACCCGAGCGGGATGCTAACAGATACGCAGTATTTT CASSVDPSGMLTDTQYF
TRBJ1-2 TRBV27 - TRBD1 TGTGCCAGCAGTGCGGCGCAACAGGGGGCGCAATGGGGCTACACCTTC CASSAAQQGAQWGYTF
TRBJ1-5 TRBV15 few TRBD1 TGTGCCACCAGCAGAGCTTGGGACAGTAGCCAGCCCCAGCATTTT CATSRAWDSSQPQHF
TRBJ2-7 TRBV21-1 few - TGTGCCAGCAGGAAACAGGGCCAAAGCTCCTACGAGCAGTACTTC CASRKQGQSSYEQYF
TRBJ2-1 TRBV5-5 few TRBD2 TGTGCCAGCAGCTTGGATAGCGGGAGCTACCCTTACAATGAGCAGTTCTTC CASSLDSGSYPYNEQFF
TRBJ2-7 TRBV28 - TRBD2 TGTGCCAGCAGAGCATCTAGCGGGAGCCACGAGCAGTACTTC CASRASSGSHEQYF
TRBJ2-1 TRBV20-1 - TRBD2 TGCAGTGCCCCACGGGGGGGCAATGAGCAGTTCTTC CSAPRGGNEQFF